The clone carrying this T cell receptor (beta chain) was counted between two and nine times. Its cognate antigen is unknown. Healthy individuals of Caucasian origin from Russia, aged about 6 to 100, served as donors. This sample stems from a study of blood T cells in healthy people across ages. Study-wide results and limits: Considered underestimates were the diversity estimates obtained from one million T cells.

The trim removed 5 bases at V and 4 bases at J, leaving 6 bases unmatched. This CDR3 has 15 amino acids. Germline V gives CDR1 MNHEY, CDR2 SMNVEV (reference sequence). Alongside a J-beta primer mix, a sample-barcoded 5' primer served in a second PCR lasting roughly 6 to 12 cycles. TCRdb reanalysed the 5' RACE reads using MiXCR and keeps one entry per CDR3 protein. The table has more than 700,000 distinct CDR3 sequences, around half seen once; the top ten hold about 42%. Sequences were obtained from blood. This chain connects TRBV27 to TRBJ2-1; TRBD2 matches 9 bases. The sequence was collected from a man aged 80 or over in good health. The CDR3 is CASSPRLAVYNEQFF. The CDR3 DNA reads TGTGCCAGCAGTCCGCGACTAGCGGTGTACAATGAGCAGTTCTTC.